The 16 T cell receptor beta chains given below trace back to one sample, sequenced in a study of CD8 T cells in Susac syndrome. RNA was extracted with the RNeasy kit, and a quantity of 0.5 to 1 ug was reverse transcribed using random hexamers. TCRdb itself ran the immunoSEQ multiplex PCR reads through MiXCR, one entry per CDR3 protein. The data contain 85,000 to 90,000 distinct CDR3 sequences, approximately 92% of them singletons. The sample consisted of CD8+ T cells from PBMCs. These receptors came from a human donor in good health.

The DNA of the CDR3 is TGTGCCAGCAGCCCAGGACAGGGGAACACCGGGGAGCTGTTTTTT. Amino acids: CASSPGQGNTGELFF. V usage is TRBV5-4 and J usage is TRBJ2-2, with 8 positions matching TRBD1. With 4 bases clipped from V and 1 base from J, the junction kept 3 bases outside the gene matches. Germline V gives CDR1 SGHNT, CDR2 YYREEE (reference sequence). This CDR3 has 15 amino acids.

This clonotype was observed a single time. The chain uses TRBV7-8 and TRBJ2-3; 16 bases are a match to TRBD2. Per the germline V gene, CDR1 is SGHVS and CDR2 is FQNEAQ. The J segment lost 4 bases and the V segment lost 6 bases, leaving 7 bases of the junction unmatched. This CDR3 is 17 amino acids long. CDR3 region: CASRGTSGGERADTQYF. The CDR3 nucleotides read TGTGCCAGCAGAGGGACTAGCGGGGGGGAAAGGGCAGATACGCAGTATTTT.

This chain connects TRBV20-1 to TRBJ2-7; perhaps TRBD2 as D (6 bases). Germline V gene sequence: CDR1 DFQATT, CDR2 SNEGSKA (reference sequence). Trimming removed 1 base from V and 2 bases from J, with 9 bases in between. There are 13 residues in the CDR3. The CDR3 here is CSARARGTYEQYF. CDR3 DNA sequence: TGCAGTGCTAGAGCCCGGGGGACCTACGAGCAGTACTTC.

The chain is built from TRBV3-1 and TRBJ2-1; the D gene is possibly TRBD1 (6 bases). The germline V gene encodes CDR1 LGHDT and CDR2 YNNKEL (reference sequence). With 8 bases removed from V and 7 bases from J, the gap between germline ends came to 9 bases. The CDR3 length is 11 residues. CDR3 nucleotides: TGTGCCAGCGGGGGCTCTAATGAGCAGTTCTTC. Translated: CASGGSNEQFF.

This chain uses TRBV3-1 with TRBJ1-4; 9 bases are shared with TRBD1. The germline gives CDR1 LGHDT, CDR2 YNNKEL (reference sequence). This CDR3 spans 15 amino acids. V was clipped by 4 bases and J by 6 bases; unmatched bases: 6. As DNA, the CDR3 is TGTGCCAGCAGCCGAGGGACAGGGAGGGATGAAAAACTGTTTTTT. This codes for CASSRGTGRDEKLFF.

The chain has TRBV29-1 and TRBJ1-2; D uncertain. This CDR3 contains 13 residues. The V gene's germline CDR1 is SQVTM and CDR2 ANQGSEA. V gave up 7 bases and J gave up 1 base, with 13 bases separating them. Here the CDR3 reads CSARKGNNYGYTF. Written as DNA, the CDR3 is TGCAGCGCCCGCAAGGGAAATAACTATGGCTACACCTTC.

This clonotype was seen just once. The rearrangement links TRBV5-6 to TRBJ1-5; the match to TRBD1 covers 10 bases. Trimming took 3 bases from V and 3 from J; bases not matched to a gene: 3. Germline values: CDR1 SGHDT, CDR2 YYEEEE. The CDR3 runs 15 residues. As DNA, the CDR3 is TGTGCCAGCAGCTGGGGGACAGGGGCCAATCAGCCCCAGCATTTT. This translates into CASSWGTGANQPQHF.

V usage is TRBV19 and J usage is TRBJ1-6; tentative D call: TRBD1 (5 bases). CDR1 is LNHDA, CDR2 SQIVND, per germline (reference sequence). This CDR3 spans 16 amino acids. Trimming removed 6 bases from V and 3 bases from J, with 15 bases in between. DNA for the CDR3: TGTGCCAGTAGCCCTTCCGGGGCCTACTATAATTCACCCCTCCACTTT. Translation: CASSPSGAYYNSPLHF.

The J gene is TRBJ2-7, the V gene TRBV27; the D gene is possibly TRBD1 (7 bases). This CDR3 region has 14 residues. The V gene's germline CDR1 is MNHEY and CDR2 SMNVEV (reference sequence). Trimming pared 8 bases from V and 4 bases from J, leaving 18 bases between. The CDR3 DNA sequence: TGTGCCAGCTCTATGGCCAGGGGGACTTACGAGCAGTACTTC. Its protein product is CASSMARGTYEQYF.

This chain connects TRBV29-1 to TRBJ2-1; the D gene could be TRBD1 or TRBD2 (5 bases each). Deletions cut 1 base from V and 11 bases from J, with 12 bases between. There are 12 residues in the CDR3. Germline V gene lookup returns CDR1 SQVTM and CDR2 ANQGSEA. CDR3 sequence: CSVEAGKGQQFF. The CDR3 DNA follows: TGCAGCGTTGAAGCGGGGAAGGGACAGCAGTTCTTC.

V and J are TRBV7-9 and TRBJ1-1; D is unresolved. The V and J ends lost 6 bases and 3 bases respectively, with 8 bases between them. The germline CDR1 and CDR2 sequences are SEHNR and FQNEAQ (reference sequence). The CDR3 is 12 amino acids. The CDR3 DNA follows: TGTGCCAGCAGGATGATGGACACTGAAGCTTTCTTT. It yields the protein CASRMMDTEAFF.

The chain combines TRBV7-2 with TRBJ2-7, with 11 bases identical to TRBD2. CDR3 length equals 13 residues. Unmatched junction bases numbered 1, after V lost 3 bases and J lost 6 bases. Germline lookup yields CDR1 SGHTA and CDR2 FQGNSA. This CDR3 reads CASSFSGGAEQYF. CDR3 sequence (DNA): TGTGCCAGCAGCTTTAGCGGGGGGGCCGAGCAGTACTTC.

CDR3 amino acids: CASSGGLASTDTQYF. The CDR3 region has the DNA TGTGCCAGCAGCGGAGGACTAGCGAGCACAGATACGCAGTATTTT. This chain connects TRBV9 to TRBJ2-3; TRBD2 matches at 9 bases. This CDR3 is built from 15 residues. V lost 3 bases and J lost 0; bases outside the gene matches: 2. Germline-derived CDR1 and CDR2 are SGDLS and YYNGEE.

The chain links TRBV30 to TRBJ1-2; 12 bases align to TRBD1. Germline loops: CDR1 GTSNPN, CDR2 SVGIG (reference sequence). This CDR3 is built from 12 residues. After removal of 5 bases from V and 8 bases from J, the junction contained 3 bases not matched to a gene. CDR3 coding DNA: TGTGCCTGGGAGGGGACAGGGGGCGGCTACACCTTC. Encoded protein: CAWEGTGGGYTF.

The V gene is TRBV29-1, the J gene TRBJ2-1; possibly TRBD2 for D (6 bases). V shed 2 bases and J shed 10 bases, with 12 bases lying between them. Germline V gene data show CDR1 as SQVTM and CDR2 as ANQGSEA. The CDR3 is 12 amino acids. CDR3 in amino acids: CSVERTIREQFF. CDR3 nucleotides: TGCAGCGTTGAACGGACTATTCGCGAGCAGTTCTTC.

The chain carries TRBV27 and TRBJ2-7, with TRBD1 matching 7 bases. CDR3 length equals 16 residues. Germline CDR1 is MNHEY and CDR2 is SMNVEV (reference sequence). V lost 4 bases to trimming and J lost 0 bases; unmatched junction nucleotides: 9. The CDR3 loop is CASSSSGTAISYEQYF. In DNA, the CDR3 is TGTGCCAGCAGTTCGTCCGGGACAGCTATCTCCTACGAGCAGTACTTC.